This is a list of T cell receptor beta chains from one sample in a study of Graves' ophthalmopathy and Graves' hyperthyroidism. TCRdb fed the multiplex PCR reads into MiXCR, producing one record per CDR3 protein. Seen here are some 370,000 distinct CDR3 sequences, about a sixth observed once, and the top ten hold 2.4%. The sequenced material came from peripheral blood. The receptor set was obtained from an adult woman with stable Graves' hyperthyroidism. Each CDR3 is given with its conserved first and last residue. The D gene is left open where the match is weak. Part of the rows lack a size; the others show once, few, many or a class for expanded clones.

j_gene: TRBJ2-4; abundance: many; d_gene: -; v_gene: TRBV12-3/TRBV12-4; CDR3nt: TGTGCCAGCAGTCTAGAGGCGGCGGGCCTTCAGTACTTC; CDR3aa: CASSLEAAGLQYF
j_gene: TRBJ2-1; abundance: few; d_gene: TRBD2; v_gene: TRBV19; CDR3nt: TGTGCCAGTAGTATGACTAGCGGGATGAGCTCCTACAATGAGCAGTTCTTC; CDR3aa: CASSMTSGMSSYNEQFF
j_gene: TRBJ2-2; abundance: many; d_gene: -; v_gene: TRBV28; CDR3nt: TGTGCCAGCAGTTCCCCCGCGTTTCGTTGGGGGAACACCGGGGAGCTGTTTTTT; CDR3aa: CASSSPAFRWGNTGELFF
j_gene: TRBJ2-7; abundance: many; d_gene: -; v_gene: TRBV5-1; CDR3nt: TGCGCCAGCAGCGTAGACACCAGCTCCTACGAGCAGTACTTC; CDR3aa: CASSVDTSSYEQYF
j_gene: TRBJ2-5; abundance: many; d_gene: TRBD2; v_gene: TRBV29-1; CDR3nt: TGCAGCATTCGAGCGGGAGTACGGGAGACCCAGTACTTC; CDR3aa: CSIRAGVRETQYF
j_gene: TRBJ2-7; abundance: many; d_gene: TRBD2; v_gene: TRBV11-2; CDR3nt: TGTGCCAGCAGCTTCCGACTAGCGTCATCCTACGAGCAGTACTTC; CDR3aa: CASSFRLASSYEQYF
j_gene: TRBJ2-2; abundance: few; d_gene: TRBD2; v_gene: TRBV14; CDR3nt: TGTGCCAGCAGCCAACTGGGACTAGCTGGCACCGGGGAGCTGTTTTTT; CDR3aa: CASSQLGLAGTGELFF
j_gene: TRBJ1-1; abundance: many; d_gene: -; v_gene: TRBV27; CDR3nt: TGTGCCAGCAGTCGAGATACGATGAACACTGAAGCTTTCTTT; CDR3aa: CASSRDTMNTEAFF
j_gene: TRBJ2-7; abundance: few; d_gene: -; v_gene: TRBV30; CDR3nt: TGTGCCTGGGTGAGGGACTACGAGCAGTACTTC; CDR3aa: CAWVRDYEQYF
j_gene: TRBJ1-2; abundance: many; d_gene: -; v_gene: TRBV29-1; CDR3nt: TGCAGCGTTGAATCAGGGTCTGGCTACACCTTC; CDR3aa: CSVESGSGYTF
j_gene: TRBJ1-2; abundance: many; d_gene: -; v_gene: TRBV7-6; CDR3nt: TGTGCCAGCAGCTTTCATGGAAACTATGGCTACACCTTC; CDR3aa: CASSFHGNYGYTF
j_gene: TRBJ2-4; abundance: many; d_gene: -; v_gene: TRBV12-3/TRBV12-4; CDR3nt: TGTGCCAGCAGTCCCCCACTTTCCTCGGGGCGGAGTAAAAACATTAAGTACTTC; CDR3aa: CASSPPLSSGRSKNIKYF
j_gene: TRBJ1-2; abundance: many; d_gene: TRBD1; v_gene: TRBV15; CDR3nt: TGTGCCACCAGCAGAGATTGGGCAGGGGGAGATTATGGCTACACCTTC; CDR3aa: CATSRDWAGGDYGYTF
j_gene: TRBJ1-1; abundance: -; d_gene: -; v_gene: TRBV20-1; CDR3nt: TGCAGTGCTATAATAGGGGGAACTGAAGCTTTCTTT; CDR3aa: CSAIIGGTEAFF
j_gene: TRBJ1-1; abundance: many; d_gene: -; v_gene: TRBV30; CDR3nt: TGTGCCTGGAGTGTACCTGGCCCGAACACTGAAGCTTTCTTT; CDR3aa: CAWSVPGPNTEAFF
j_gene: TRBJ2-7; abundance: -; d_gene: -; v_gene: TRBV9; CDR3nt: TGTGCCAGCAGCGTAGGCGGGGAGCCAGCCAAATACGAGCAGTACTTC; CDR3aa: CASSVGGEPAKYEQYF
j_gene: TRBJ2-5; abundance: many; d_gene: TRBD2; v_gene: TRBV6-2/TRBV6-3; CDR3nt: TGTGCCAGCAGTTATCAGCGGGAGACCCCTGGTGAGACCCAGTACTTC; CDR3aa: CASSYQRETPGETQYF
j_gene: TRBJ1-5; abundance: few; d_gene: TRBD1; v_gene: TRBV11-1; CDR3nt: TGTGCCAGCAGCTTAGGTCGGCCGGGACAGAAAAATCAGCCCCAGCATTTT; CDR3aa: CASSLGRPGQKNQPQHF
j_gene: TRBJ2-2; abundance: many; d_gene: TRBD2; v_gene: TRBV2; CDR3nt: TGTGCCAGCAACCAACCCCTTACTAGCGGAGACCCGAACACCGGGGAGCTGTTTTTT; CDR3aa: CASNQPLTSGDPNTGELFF
j_gene: TRBJ1-1; abundance: -; d_gene: -; v_gene: TRBV7-9; CDR3nt: TGTGCCAGCAGCTTAGGATTGGGCTGCACTGAAGCTTTCTTT; CDR3aa: CASSLGLGCTEAFF
j_gene: TRBJ1-2; abundance: many; d_gene: -; v_gene: TRBV7-2; CDR3nt: TGTGCCAGCAGCTTAGGGGCCAGGGACTATGGCTACACCTTC; CDR3aa: CASSLGARDYGYTF
j_gene: TRBJ2-7; abundance: -; d_gene: -; v_gene: TRBV29-1; CDR3nt: TGCAGCGTTGCCCCTGACTTCCGCGGGTACGAGCAGTACTTC; CDR3aa: CSVAPDFRGYEQYF
j_gene: TRBJ1-1; abundance: -; d_gene: -; v_gene: TRBV6-2/TRBV6-3; CDR3nt: TGTGCCAGCAGTTACTCGCCGGGTGAAGCTTTCTTT; CDR3aa: CASSYSPGEAFF
j_gene: TRBJ2-7; abundance: many; d_gene: -; v_gene: TRBV25-1; CDR3nt: TGTGCCAGCAGGCCGGACTTCAACTACGAGCAGTACTTC; CDR3aa: CASRPDFNYEQYF
j_gene: TRBJ1-1; abundance: many; d_gene: -; v_gene: TRBV6-2/TRBV6-3; CDR3nt: TGTGCCAGCAGTTACCGAAGAGGGAACACTGAAGCTTTCTTT; CDR3aa: CASSYRRGNTEAFF
j_gene: TRBJ1-5; abundance: many; d_gene: -; v_gene: TRBV28; CDR3nt: TGTGCCAGCAGTTGGTGGCAGTATCAGCCCCAGCATTTT; CDR3aa: CASSWWQYQPQHF
j_gene: TRBJ1-5; abundance: many; d_gene: -; v_gene: TRBV6-2/TRBV6-3; CDR3nt: TGTGCCAGCAGCATAATCGACAGCTATAGCAATCAGCCCCAGCATTTT; CDR3aa: CASSIIDSYSNQPQHF
j_gene: TRBJ1-3; abundance: many; d_gene: -; v_gene: TRBV7-2; CDR3nt: TGTGCCAGCAGCTTAGTTCCGGGGTTGGGAAACACCATATATTTT; CDR3aa: CASSLVPGLGNTIYF
j_gene: TRBJ1-3; abundance: many; d_gene: -; v_gene: TRBV13; CDR3nt: TGTGCCAGCAGCTTTACAGGGTACGCGGGAAACACCATATATTTT; CDR3aa: CASSFTGYAGNTIYF
j_gene: TRBJ2-5; abundance: many; d_gene: -; v_gene: TRBV6-5; CDR3nt: TGTGCCAGCAGTTACGACAGCGGGACCCAGTACTTC; CDR3aa: CASSYDSGTQYF
j_gene: TRBJ2-7; abundance: many; d_gene: TRBD2; v_gene: TRBV6-2/TRBV6-3; CDR3nt: TGTGCCAGCATTTCAGCTAGCGGATCCTACGAGCAGTACTTC; CDR3aa: CASISASGSYEQYF
j_gene: TRBJ1-3; abundance: -; d_gene: -; v_gene: TRBV13; CDR3nt: TGTGCCAGCAGCTTTCTTGTGGGCTCTGGAAACACCATATATTTT; CDR3aa: CASSFLVGSGNTIYF
j_gene: TRBJ2-7; abundance: many; d_gene: TRBD1; v_gene: TRBV30; CDR3nt: TGTGCCTGGAGTCAATTTTTGGGACAGGCCCATTGGGGGTACGAGCAGTACTTC; CDR3aa: CAWSQFLGQAHWGYEQYF